These 10 T cell receptor beta chains came from one sample sequenced in a study of response to subunit inactivated influenza vaccine. TCRdb independently ran MiXCR on the RT-PCR reads; one entry per CDR3 protein. The sample consists of 600,000 to 850,000 distinct CDR3 sequences, approximately 15% of them appearing once. Source: PBMCs from blood, taken 14 days before vaccination. The receptors come from a man in his forties or fifties who received an inactivated influenza vaccine.

Ten or more counts support this clonotype. The rearrangement uses TRBV29-1 and TRBJ2-3, with D uncertain. The germline V and J ends were trimmed by 3 bases and 3 bases, with 7 bases remaining between them. This CDR3 is built from 12 residues. The germline V gene encodes CDR1 SQVTM and CDR2 ANQGSEA. The CDR3 nucleotides read TGCAGCGTTGAGGCAAAAACAGATACGCAGTATTTT. It specifies CSVEAKTDTQYF.

This clonotype has just one count. At one boundary the junction diverges from the germline segment, which might be a read error. The chain carries TRBV12-3 or TRBV12-4 and TRBJ1-1; D not resolved. This CDR3 has 14 residues. The CDR3 here is CATSTVGRNTEAFF. CDR3 coding DNA: TGTGCCACCAGTACGGTTGGAAGGAACACTGAAGCTTTCTTT.

The rearrangement links TRBV7-2 to TRBJ2-2, with 8 bases lining up with TRBD1. V lost 6 bases to trimming and J lost 1 base; unmatched junction nucleotides: 4. The V gene's germline CDR1 is SGHTA and CDR2 FQGNSA. This CDR3 region has 15 residues. The CDR3 reads CASRMTGVNTGELFF. DNA of the CDR3: TGTGCCAGCAGGATGACAGGGGTGAACACCGGGGAGCTGTTTTTT.

This clonotype was counted between two and nine times. This sequence joins TRBV6-1 and TRBJ2-2; possible D gene TRBD2, 5 bases. Germline assignment: CDR1 MNHNS and CDR2 SASEGT. This CDR3 spans 14 amino acids. Trimming took off 6 bases at V and 4 bases at J, with 12 bases between the two ends. The DNA for the CDR3 is TGTGCCAGCAGGGGAGCTAGGTTCACCGGGGAGCTGTTTTTT. This gives the protein CASRGARFTGELFF.

The genes are TRBV9 and TRBJ2-3, with D perhaps TRBD2 (6 bases). Germline values: CDR1 SGDLS, CDR2 YYNGEE. Trimming cost V 3 bases and J 0 bases, with 11 bases left between them. CDR3 size: 15 residues. The CDR3, as DNA: TGTGCCAGCAGCGCCCAAAGCGGGAGCACAGATACGCAGTATTTT. Protein: CASSAQSGSTDTQYF.

The table lists this clonotype with a few counts. The chain couples TRBV9 to TRBJ2-3, with D perhaps matching TRBD1 or TRBD2 (5 bases each). CDR1 SGDLS and CDR2 YYNGEE come from the germline V gene. Trimming left V 6 bases short and J 0 bases short, with 14 bases between. The CDR3 covers 15 residues. The CDR3 coding sequence is TGTGCCAGCACCCTATGGGGACGGAGCACAGATACGCAGTATTTT. Amino acid sequence: CASTLWGRSTDTQYF.

This clonotype was counted only a few times. V gene TRBV6-2 or TRBV6-3 combines with J gene TRBJ2-5; D possibly uses TRBD1 or TRBD2 (6 bases each). Trimming took 0 bases from V and 5 from J, leaving 19 bases between them. Germline CDR1 and CDR2: MNHEY and SVGEGT. The CDR3 has 17 amino acids. The CDR3 is CASSYSSGGLQWETQYF. CDR3 bases: TGTGCCAGCAGTTACTCGAGTGGGGGGCTACAGTGGGAGACCCAGTACTTC.

CDR3 residues: CASAGQSYNEQFF. CDR3 coding DNA: TGTGCCAGCGCGGGGCAGTCCTACAATGAGCAGTTCTTC. The rearrangement joins TRBV12-3 or TRBV12-4 to TRBJ2-1; weak D call: TRBD2 (6 bases). Trimming stripped 8 bases from V and 1 base from J, with 9 bases between. CDR3 size: 13 residues.

This clonotype was counted at least ten times. The V and J genes are TRBV12-3 or TRBV12-4 and TRBJ2-7; 7 nucleotides match TRBD1. V lost 6 bases and J lost 4; bases outside the gene matches: 3. This CDR3 spans 12 amino acids. The CDR3: CASSWTGYEQYF. Written as DNA, the CDR3 is TGTGCCAGCAGCTGGACAGGTTACGAGCAGTACTTC.

The chain employs TRBV28 and TRBJ1-1; D is undetermined. The CDR3 is made up of 15 amino acids. The germline CDR1 and CDR2 sequences are MDHEN and SYDVKM. With 5 bases removed from V and 2 bases from J, the gap between germline ends came to 15 bases. DNA of the CDR3: TGTGCCAGCAGTCCTTCTAGGGCCCGCAACACTGAAGCTTTCTTT. It codes for CASSPSRARNTEAFF.